The 29 T cell receptor beta chains listed next were all sequenced from one sample in a study of cytomegalovirus exposure and HLA in healthy donors. Vbeta (60) and Jbeta (13) primers were used in the PCR. The protocol was immunoSEQ multiplex PCR, while the TCRdb copy is restricted to in-frame clones and leaves out a portion. This table has fewer than 150,000 clones, roughly three quarters appearing once. Material: PBMCs. These receptors all come from a woman between 50 and 59 years old in good health and CMV-seronegative.

The rearrangement joins TRBV27 to TRBJ1-1, with 10 bases that match TRBD1. CDR1 MNHEY and CDR2 SMNVEV come from the germline V gene (reference sequence). J lost 6 bases, V lost 8 bases, and 6 bases had no gene match. CDR3 length equals 13 residues. CDR3 sequence (DNA): TGTGCCAGCGGGTGGGACAGGGGATCTGAAGCTTTCTTT. Its protein is CASGWDRGSEAFF.

V is TRBV2 and J is TRBJ2-1; possibly TRBD1 for D (5 bases). The CDR3 covers 15 residues. The V and J ends lost 8 bases and 0 bases respectively, with 14 bases between them. Germline loops: CDR1 SNHLY, CDR2 FYNNEI. CDR3 bases: TGTGCCAGCGGACGGACACCAGGCTCCTACAATGAGCAGTTCTTC. Its protein product is CASGRTPGSYNEQFF.

The chain links TRBV7-9 to TRBJ2-3; TRBD2 aligns across 13 bases. The V gene end was trimmed by 5 bases and the J gene end by 4 bases; junction bases not matched to a gene: 3. Per the germline V gene, CDR1 is SEHNR and CDR2 is FQNEAQ (reference sequence). This CDR3 region has 15 residues. DNA of the CDR3: TGTGCCAGCAGCCGGACTAGCGGGGGCCCAGATACGCAGTATTTT. Amino acid sequence: CASSRTSGGPDTQYF.

The CDR3 spells CASSEVRGGEAFF. DNA of the CDR3: TGTGCCAGCAGTGAAGTGCGGGGGGGTGAAGCTTTCTTT. The chain carries TRBV6-1 and TRBJ1-1, with D possibly being TRBD1 (5 bases). The CDR3 is 13 residues long. V was pared by 1 base and J by 7 bases, with 10 bases between. Germline CDR1 is MNHNS and CDR2 is SASEGT.

This clone was seen a handful of times. This chain links TRBV6-4 with TRBJ2-1, with 9 positions matching TRBD2. Germline trimming cut 0 bases from V and 7 bases from J; bases unmatched to any gene: 4. Per germline, CDR1 MRHNA and CDR2 SNTAGT. This CDR3 has 15 amino acids. Here the CDR3 DNA reads TGTGCCAGCAGTGACTCTAGCGGGGGCGTTAATGAGCAGTTCTTC. Translated, it gives CASSDSSGGVNEQFF.

CDR3 region: CASSYPGQGGEQYF. CDR3 in DNA: TGTGCCAGCAGTTACCCGGGACAGGGCGGCGAGCAGTACTTC. V gene TRBV6-6 combines with J gene TRBJ2-7, with TRBD1 identical over 9 bases. Trimming removed 2 bases from V and 6 bases from J; junction bases left unmatched: 5. Germline values: CDR1 MNHNY, CDR2 SVGAGI (reference sequence). The CDR3 has 14 residues.

The J gene is TRBJ1-1, the V gene TRBV19; TRBD1 agrees at 12 bases. J gave up 4 bases and V 4 bases, and 13 bases lay outside the gene matches. The CDR3 extends over 18 amino acids. Germline CDR1 is LNHDA and CDR2 is SQIVND (reference sequence). The CDR3 nucleotides are TGTGCCAGTAGTACGGCCTGGGACAGGGGGCAAGTAGGCACTGAAGCTTTCTTT. Protein: CASSTAWDRGQVGTEAFF.

This clone appeared once. This chain uses TRBV28 with TRBJ2-2; a weak D match, TRBD1 (5 bases). The V and J ends lost 4 bases and 4 bases respectively, with 19 bases between them. In germline, CDR1 is MDHEN, CDR2 SYDVKM. The CDR3 loop spans 17 amino acids. The CDR3 loop is CASSSYSWGALTGELFF. CDR3 in DNA: TGTGCCAGCAGTTCTTATAGTTGGGGCGCACTCACCGGGGAGCTGTTTTTT.

The chain uses TRBV5-4 and TRBJ2-3; D is perhaps TRBD2 (6 bases). The CDR3 contains 16 residues. In germline, CDR1 is SGHNT, CDR2 YYREEE (reference sequence). The V end lost 2 bases, the J end lost 0 bases, and 13 bases lay between the germline ends. CDR3 sequence reads: CASSFLLASSTDTQYF. The DNA for the CDR3 is TGTGCCAGCAGCTTTCTCCTAGCGAGTAGCACAGATACGCAGTATTTT.

The V call is TRBV9, the J call TRBJ2-3; TRBD2 aligns across 7 bases. This CDR3 comprises 15 residues. CDR1 is SGDLS, CDR2 YYNGEE, per germline. V was clipped by 4 bases and J by 0 bases; unmatched bases: 5. The CDR3 sequence is CASSLRTSSTDTQYF. For the CDR3, the DNA is TGTGCCAGCAGCCTCCGGACTAGTAGCACAGATACGCAGTATTTT.

This clone was detected a few times. The chain employs TRBV6-4 and TRBJ2-1; D remains unclear. Germline V gene sequence: CDR1 MRHNA, CDR2 SNTAGT. The CDR3 length is 13 residues. V was clipped by 0 bases and J by 8 bases, with 8 bases between them. CDR3 bases: TGTGCCAGCAGTGACTCGAATACTGATGAGCAGTTCTTC. Residues: CASSDSNTDEQFF.

V usage is TRBV10-3 and J usage is TRBJ1-2; D uncertain. This CDR3 spans 12 amino acids. Germline CDR1 ENHRY, CDR2 SYGVKD. V lost 10 bases to trimming and J lost 3 bases, with 12 bases between them. The DNA of the CDR3 is TGTGCCACGTCGGGGATCGACTATGGCTACACCTTC. This translates into CATSGIDYGYTF.

This clone was observed a few times. This chain connects TRBV6-5 to TRBJ1-1; D gene unclear. From germline, CDR1 is MNHEY and CDR2 SVGAGI. The CDR3 length is 14 residues. V was trimmed by 0 bases and J by 2 bases, leaving 7 bases between them. The CDR3 sequence is CASSYSNSNTEAFF. For the CDR3, the DNA is TGTGCCAGCAGTTACTCGAACAGTAACACTGAAGCTTTCTTT.

This chain connects TRBV2 to TRBJ2-3, with D hard to call. CDR3 length: 14 residues. The V end was cut by 3 bases, the J end by 0 bases, with 7 bases between. The germline CDR1 and CDR2 sequences are SNHLY and FYNNEI. CDR3 protein: CASSDTASTDTQYF. The CDR3 region has the DNA TGTGCCAGCAGTGACACAGCTAGCACAGATACGCAGTATTTT.

The chain carries TRBV6-6 and TRBJ1-5; D unclear. Trimming took off 2 bases at V and 3 bases at J, with 5 bases between the two ends. The CDR3 has 13 amino acids. Germline-derived CDR1 and CDR2 are MNHNY and SVGAGI (reference sequence). Here the CDR3 DNA reads TGTGCCAGCAGTTACGAGATCAATCAGCCCCAGCATTTT. Translated, it gives CASSYEINQPQHF.

The genes are TRBV30 and TRBJ1-2, with 10 nucleotides matching TRBD1. Germline assignment: CDR1 GTSNPN and CDR2 SVGIG (reference sequence). The J segment lost 2 bases and the V segment lost 2 bases, leaving 2 bases of the junction unmatched. This CDR3 spans 14 amino acids. CDR3 protein: CAWSRDRGNYGYTF. DNA for the CDR3: TGTGCCTGGAGTCGGGACAGGGGAAACTATGGCTACACCTTC.

Only a few counts were recorded for this clone. The chain couples TRBV19 to TRBJ2-7; TRBD2 aligns across 9 bases. V lost 4 bases and J lost 5; bases outside the gene matches: 9. CDR1 LNHDA and CDR2 SQIVND come from the germline V gene (reference sequence). The length of the CDR3 is 15 residues. Here the CDR3 reads CASSSLLAGGDEQYF. The CDR3 DNA sequence: TGTGCCAGTAGTAGTTTACTAGCGGGCGGCGACGAGCAGTACTTC.

This chain's CDR3 is CASSYGGAGDNEKLFF. CDR3 coding DNA: TGTGCCAGCAGTTACGGTGGGGCAGGAGATAATGAAAAACTGTTTTTT. V and J are TRBV6-5 and TRBJ1-4; a possible D gene is TRBD1 (5 bases). Trimming pared 2 bases from V and 4 bases from J, leaving 14 bases between. CDR1 and CDR2 (germline): MNHEY, SVGAGI. The CDR3 sequence is 16 residues long.

The chain has TRBV2 and TRBJ2-5, with D possibly matching TRBD2 (6 bases). The V end lost 2 bases, the J end lost 5 bases, and 15 bases lay between the germline ends. This CDR3 spans 15 amino acids. The germline V gene encodes CDR1 SNHLY and CDR2 FYNNEI. In DNA form, the CDR3 reads TGTGCCAGCAGTGAATCCGTCCGGGACTGGGAGACCCAGTACTTC. It yields the protein CASSESVRDWETQYF. Variable domain in full (rest from reference TRBV2 and TRBJ2-5): EPEVTQTPSHQVTQMGQEVILRCVPISNHLYFYWYRQILGQKVEFLVSFYNNEISEKSEIFDDQFSVERPDGSNFTLKIRSTKLEDSAMYFCASSESVRDWETQYFGPGTRLLVL.

This clone has only one observation. The chain has TRBV9 and TRBJ2-2, with 8 bases matching TRBD2. Germline V gives CDR1 SGDLS, CDR2 YYNGEE. V was pared by 3 bases and J by 7 bases, with 23 bases of the junction left unmatched. The CDR3 has 20 residues. CDR3 amino acids: CASSASGRGGSRVHGGELFF. The CDR3 region has the DNA TGTGCCAGCAGCGCCTCAGGACGGGGGGGGTCGCGAGTCCACGGCGGGGAGCTGTTTTTT.

The J gene is TRBJ2-5, the V gene TRBV11-3, with D possibly TRBD1 on 5 matching bases. The germline V and J ends were trimmed by 1 base and 0 bases, with 9 bases remaining between them. CDR1 and CDR2 (germline): SGHNT, YENEEA. The CDR3 is 15 amino acids. DNA for the CDR3: TGTGCCAGCAGCTTAGGACAGAACAACCAAGAGACCCAGTACTTC. The encoded protein is CASSLGQNNQETQYF.

The chain recombines TRBV12-5 with TRBJ2-5; D is possibly TRBD2 (6 bases). V lost 5 bases and J lost 0, with 13 bases in between. Germline-derived CDR1 and CDR2 are LGHNT and FRNRAP. The CDR3 length is 15 residues. CDR3 loop: CASGTTGTYQETQYF. The CDR3 nucleotides read TGTGCTAGTGGTACCACCGGGACTTACCAAGAGACCCAGTACTTC.

The chain links TRBV5-1 to TRBJ2-6; no firm D call. V dropped 2 bases and J dropped 3 bases, with 6 bases sitting between them. CDR3 size: 14 residues. Per the germline V gene, CDR1 is SGHRS and CDR2 is YFSETQ. The CDR3 loop reads CASSFRSGANVLTF. In DNA form, the CDR3 reads TGCGCCAGCAGCTTTCGGAGTGGGGCCAACGTCCTGACTTTC.

This chain connects TRBV27 to TRBJ1-6; 7 positions match TRBD1. This CDR3 spans 13 amino acids. V dropped 4 bases and J dropped 8; count of bases not matched to a gene: 2. Germline loops: CDR1 MNHEY, CDR2 SMNVEV (reference sequence). Written as DNA, the CDR3 is TGTGCCAGCAGTTCTACAGGGGATTCACCCCTCCACTTT. Protein: CASSSTGDSPLHF.

On this clone itself: Sequence at one end of the junction differs from germline and may be a read error. The chain employs TRBV11-2 and TRBJ2-2; a weak D match, TRBD2 (6 bases). Germline CDR1 is SGHAT and CDR2 is FQNNGV. The CDR3 is 14 amino acids. CDR3 amino acids: CASSPGVGTGELFF. The CDR3 DNA reads as TGTGCTAGCAGCCCGGGGGTTGGGACCGGGGAGCTGTTTTTT. The full variable domain, in which reference TRBV11-2 and TRBJ2-2 provide the parts outside the CDR3, is EAGVAQSPRYKIIEKRQSVAFWCNPISGHATLYWYQQILGQGPKLLIQFQNNGVVDDSQLPKDRFSAERLKGVDSTLKIQPAKLEDSAVYLCASSPGVGTGELFFGEGSRLTVL.

The chain is built from TRBV2 and TRBJ2-3; TRBD2 matches at 10 bases. Per the germline V gene, CDR1 is SNHLY and CDR2 is FYNNEI. The length of the CDR3 is 16 residues. V lost 7 bases to trimming and J lost 4 bases; unmatched junction nucleotides: 11. The chain's CDR3 is CASMLDSGGRSDTQYF. CDR3 coding DNA: TGTGCCAGCATGTTGGATAGCGGGGGGCGGTCAGATACGCAGTATTTT.

The CDR3 loop is CAISGGTGAADTQYF. In DNA, the CDR3 is TGTGCCATCAGTGGGGGGACAGGGGCGGCAGATACGCAGTATTTT. This chain uses TRBV10-3 with TRBJ2-3; TRBD1 matches at 10 bases. The V gene end was trimmed by 4 bases and the J gene end by 4 bases; junction bases not matched to a gene: 5. The CDR3 is 15 residues long. CDR1 and CDR2 from the germline V gene are ENHRY and SYGVKD.

This clone was recorded only once. This rearrangement joins TRBV4-1 to TRBJ1-2; 8 nucleotides line up with TRBD1. CDR1 is MGHRA, CDR2 YSYEKL, per germline. This CDR3 is built from 14 residues. V shed 0 bases, J shed 8 bases, and the junction held 5 bases outside the gene matches. DNA for the CDR3: TGCGCCAGCAGCCAAGAGGGTTACAGGGGGGGCTACACCTTC. This codes for CASSQEGYRGGYTF.

V gene TRBV2 combines with J gene TRBJ2-1, with TRBD2 matching 7 bases. The V gene's germline CDR1 is SNHLY and CDR2 FYNNEI. The CDR3 has 17 residues. V gave up 5 bases and J gave up 0 bases; unmatched junction bases: 10. The CDR3 DNA reads TGTGCCAGCAGTCCATTGGGACTATCGAGCTCCTACAATGAGCAGTTCTTC. It codes for CASSPLGLSSSYNEQFF.